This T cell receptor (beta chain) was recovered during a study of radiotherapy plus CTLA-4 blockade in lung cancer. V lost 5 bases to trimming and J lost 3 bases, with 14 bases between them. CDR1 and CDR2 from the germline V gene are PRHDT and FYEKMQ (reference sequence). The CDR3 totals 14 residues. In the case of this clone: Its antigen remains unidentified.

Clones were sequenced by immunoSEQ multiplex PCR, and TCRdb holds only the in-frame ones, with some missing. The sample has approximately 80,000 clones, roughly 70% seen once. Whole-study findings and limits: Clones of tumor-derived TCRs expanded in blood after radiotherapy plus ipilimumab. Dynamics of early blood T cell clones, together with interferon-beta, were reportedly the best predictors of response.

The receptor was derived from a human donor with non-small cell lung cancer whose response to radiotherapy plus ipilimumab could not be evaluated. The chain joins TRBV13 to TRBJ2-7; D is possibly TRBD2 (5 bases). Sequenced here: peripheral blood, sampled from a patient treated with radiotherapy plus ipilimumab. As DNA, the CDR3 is TGTGCCAGCAGCCCCAGGACTGGATACTACGAGCAGTACTTC. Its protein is CASSPRTGYYEQYF.